The 16 T cell receptor beta chains listed next were all sequenced from one sample in a study of graft-versus-host responses after intestinal transplantation. Their antigen targets remain unknown. Some clones are missing from TCRdb's copy, which holds only in-frame ones; the method was immunoSEQ multiplex PCR. The sample includes tens of thousands of clones, approximately 92% of them seen just once. The sequencing here drew on unstimulated CD8+ T cells sorted from spleen or lymph node cells, taken before intestinal transplant. The source of these receptors is a human donor who received an intestinal transplant.

The chain recombines TRBV19 with TRBJ2-1; perhaps TRBD1 as D (5 bases). Per germline, CDR1 LNHDA and CDR2 SQIVND (reference sequence). Trimming shortened V by 7 bases and J by 0 bases, and 13 bases separated the two germline ends. This CDR3 spans 15 amino acids. The CDR3 loop is CASTHGHSSYNEQFF. The DNA of the CDR3 is TGTGCCAGTACCCACGGACATAGCTCCTACAATGAGCAGTTCTTC.

The chain employs TRBV4-2 and TRBJ2-7, with TRBD2 as a possible D gene (5 bases). Germline V gene sequence: CDR1 LGHNA, CDR2 YNFKEQ. The V end lost 0 bases, the J end lost 5 bases, and 11 bases lay between the germline ends. CDR3 length equals 14 residues. In DNA, the CDR3 is TGTGCCAGCAGCCAAGAGTCGCGGGTCCACGAGCAGTACTTC. Its protein product is CASSQESRVHEQYF.

V gene TRBV9 combines with J gene TRBJ1-1; no clear D gene. The CDR3 loop spans 12 amino acids. Trimming removed 1 base from V and 7 bases from J, with 8 bases in between. Germline lookup yields CDR1 SGDLS and CDR2 YYNGEE. CDR3 sequence: CASSVQEDEAFF. CDR3 nucleotide sequence: TGTGCCAGCAGCGTACAGGAGGATGAAGCTTTCTTT.

The V and J genes are TRBV7-9 and TRBJ2-1; 7 nucleotides match TRBD1. CDR1 is SEHNR and CDR2 is FQNEAQ in the germline V gene (reference sequence). The CDR3 is 14 amino acids. Unmatched junction bases numbered 9, after V lost 5 bases and J lost 8 bases. The CDR3 loop is CASSTRTGKDEQFF. The CDR3 DNA reads TGTGCCAGCAGCACCCGGACAGGAAAGGATGAGCAGTTCTTC.

This rearrangement joins TRBV6-5 to TRBJ2-1; maybe TRBD1 (5 bases). V was shortened by 2 bases and J by 4 bases, with 15 bases between the two germline ends. This CDR3 region has 16 residues. The germline gives CDR1 MNHEY, CDR2 SVGAGI. The CDR3: CASSYGAGPLYNEQFF. The CDR3 bases are TGTGCCAGCAGTTACGGGGCTGGCCCGTTATACAATGAGCAGTTCTTC.

The CDR3 nucleotides read TGCGCCAGCAGCGTGGGACAGGGCGCGAACACCGGGGAGCTGTTTTTT. It encodes CASSVGQGANTGELFF. The gene calls are TRBV5-1 and TRBJ2-2; the match to TRBD1 covers 9 bases. Germline V gene data show CDR1 as SGHRS and CDR2 as YFSETQ. This CDR3 is 16 amino acids long. Unmatched junction bases numbered 4, after V lost 4 bases and J lost 0 bases.

The chain carries TRBV27 and TRBJ1-1, with D unresolved. CDR1 MNHEY and CDR2 SMNVEV come from the germline V gene (reference sequence). V dropped 6 bases and J dropped 0 bases, with 5 bases sitting between them. CDR3 length: 12 amino acids. The CDR3 loop reads CASRALNTEAFF. For the CDR3, the DNA is TGTGCCAGCAGAGCGTTGAACACTGAAGCTTTCTTT.

The chain links TRBV11-2 to TRBJ1-2, with TRBD1 as a possible D gene (6 bases). The V end was cut by 0 bases, the J end by 0 bases, with 17 bases between. The V gene's germline CDR1 is SGHAT and CDR2 FQNNGV. The CDR3 sequence is 18 residues long. The CDR3 sequence is CASSLDYLGHSTNYGYTF. CDR3 bases: TGTGCCAGCAGCTTAGACTACCTGGGACACTCAACTAACTATGGCTACACCTTC.

The rearrangement joins TRBV5-8 to TRBJ2-7; D is unresolved. Germline loops: CDR1 SGHTS, CDR2 YDEGEE. V shed 0 bases and J shed 3 bases, with 7 bases lying between them. The CDR3 is made up of 13 amino acids. The CDR3 region is CASSLGLIYEQYF. For the CDR3, the DNA is TGTGCCAGCAGCTTGGGGCTGATCTACGAGCAGTACTTC.

The chain employs TRBV4-3 and TRBJ2-5, with D unclear. The CDR3 runs 14 residues. Germline V gives CDR1 LGHNA, CDR2 YSLEER. The ends were cut back, 1 base at V and 2 bases at J, with 8 bases in the middle. The CDR3 region is CASSQGAKQETQYF. CDR3 coding DNA: TGCGCCAGCAGCCAAGGAGCCAAGCAAGAGACCCAGTACTTC.

The rearrangement joins TRBV7-9 to TRBJ2-7; D not resolved. This CDR3 is built from 14 residues. Trimming took off 0 bases at V and 3 bases at J, with 9 bases between the two ends. Germline V CDR1 and CDR2: SEHNR, FQNEAQ (reference sequence). CDR3 nucleotides: TGTGCCAGCAGCTTAGCGGGCGAACACTACGAGCAGTACTTC. Protein product: CASSLAGEHYEQYF.

This clone turned up a few times. CDR3 sequence: CASGETGYYGYTF. CDR3 DNA: TGTGCCAGCGGAGAGACAGGTTACTATGGCTACACCTTC. The gene calls are TRBV6-5 and TRBJ1-2; tentative D call: TRBD1 (6 bases). Per germline, CDR1 MNHEY and CDR2 SVGAGI. The length of the CDR3 is 13 residues. With 8 bases removed from V and 3 bases from J, the gap between germline ends came to 13 bases.

Only one count was recorded for this clone. V gene TRBV7-8 combines with J gene TRBJ2-7; TRBD1 agrees at 8 bases. Trimming removed 3 bases from V and 2 bases from J; junction bases left unmatched: 6. The CDR3 has 15 residues. Germline-derived CDR1 and CDR2 are SGHVS and FQNEAQ. The CDR3 region is CASSFQGASAYEQYF. DNA of the CDR3: TGTGCCAGCAGCTTTCAGGGGGCGAGCGCCTACGAGCAGTACTTC.

This rearrangement joins TRBV7-9 to TRBJ2-7; no clear D. V gave up 2 bases and J gave up 7 bases, with 12 bases separating them. The CDR3 has 13 residues. CDR1 is SEHNR and CDR2 is FQNEAQ in the germline V gene (reference sequence). The CDR3 sequence: CASSLSVAEEQYF. CDR3 nucleotide sequence: TGTGCCAGCAGCTTAAGTGTGGCGGAAGAGCAGTACTTC.

The chain recombines TRBV19 with TRBJ2-1; a weak D match, TRBD2 (6 bases). The V and J ends lost 1 base and 6 bases respectively, with 13 bases between them. The CDR3 covers 15 residues. In germline, CDR1 is LNHDA, CDR2 SQIVND (reference sequence). The CDR3 coding sequence is TGTGCCAGTAGTATAGGGGCCGGAGGGAGCAATGAGCAGTTCTTC. It translates to CASSIGAGGSNEQFF.

This rearrangement joins TRBV6-1 to TRBJ1-5; 10 bases map to TRBD1. V lost 4 bases and J lost 7; bases outside the gene matches: 7. CDR3 length equals 15 residues. Looked up from germline, CDR1 is MNHNS and CDR2 is SASEGT. In nucleotides, the CDR3 is TGTGCCAGCAGTGCCACCGGGACAGGGGTGCAGCCCCAGCATTTT. Its translation is CASSATGTGVQPQHF.